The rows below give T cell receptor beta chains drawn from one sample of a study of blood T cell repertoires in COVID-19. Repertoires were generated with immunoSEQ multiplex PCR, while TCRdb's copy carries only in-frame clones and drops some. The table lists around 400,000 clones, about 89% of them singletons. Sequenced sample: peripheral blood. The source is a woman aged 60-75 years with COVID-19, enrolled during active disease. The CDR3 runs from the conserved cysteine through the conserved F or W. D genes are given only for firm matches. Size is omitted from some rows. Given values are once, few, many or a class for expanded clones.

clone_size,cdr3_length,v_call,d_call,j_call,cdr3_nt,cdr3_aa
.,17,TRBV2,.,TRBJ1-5,TGTGCCAGCAGTATCCCGCCCGACGACAGTCTCAATCAGCCCCAGCATTTT,CASSIPPDDSLNQPQHF
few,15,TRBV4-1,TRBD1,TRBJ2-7,TGCGCCAGCAGCCTGGGGGACGGACAGGCCTACGAGCAGTACTTC,CASSLGDGQAYEQYF
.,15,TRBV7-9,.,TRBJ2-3,TGTGCCAGCACCCCTATATTCGGGGGGCCAGATACGCAGTATTTT,CASTPIFGGPDTQYF
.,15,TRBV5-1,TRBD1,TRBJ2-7,TGCGCCAGCAGCTTGGACGGACAGGGGGCCAACGAGCAGTACTTC,CASSLDGQGANEQYF
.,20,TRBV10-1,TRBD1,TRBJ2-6,TGCGCCAGCAGTGAGTCCCGGTGGGGGACAGGAGGCTCTGGGGCCAACGTCCTGACTTTC,CASSESRWGTGGSGANVLTF
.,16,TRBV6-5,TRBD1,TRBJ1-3,TGTGCCAGCAGTTCCCCGTACAGGGGTTCAGGAAACACCATATATTTT,CASSSPYRGSGNTIYF
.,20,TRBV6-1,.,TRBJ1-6,TGTGCCAGCAGTAAAGGGGACAACCGACGCCTGAGCTCCTATAATTCACCCCTCCACTTT,CASSKGDNRRLSSYNSPLHF
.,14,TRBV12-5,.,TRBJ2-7,TGTGCTAGTGGTCACCCGGGACAAGGCTACGAGCAGTACTTC,CASGHPGQGYEQYF
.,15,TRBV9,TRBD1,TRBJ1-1,TGTGCCAGCAGCGTGGGGACAGGGATCAACACTGAAGCTTTCTTT,CASSVGTGINTEAFF
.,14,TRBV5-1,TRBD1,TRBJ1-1,TGCGCCAGCAGCTTATCCGGGACAGGGAATGAAGCTTTCTTT,CASSLSGTGNEAFF
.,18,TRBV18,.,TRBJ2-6,TGTGCCAGCTCACCATGGAAGGGGTTGGGCTCTGGGGCCAACGTCCTGACTTTC,CASSPWKGLGSGANVLTF
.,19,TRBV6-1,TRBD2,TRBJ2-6,TGTGCCAGCAGTGAGGGACTAGCGGGGGCAGACTCTGGGGCCAACGTCCTGACTTTC,CASSEGLAGADSGANVLTF
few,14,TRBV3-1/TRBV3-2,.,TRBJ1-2,TGTGCCAGCAGCCGAGGGTCGGTGAACTATGGCTACACCTTC,CASSRGSVNYGYTF
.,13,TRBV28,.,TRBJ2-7,TGTGCCAGCAGTTTATCGCCAGCCTACGAGCAGTACTTC,CASSLSPAYEQYF
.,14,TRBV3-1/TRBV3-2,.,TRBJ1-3,TGTGCCAGCAGCCAGCGAGTATCTGGAAACACCATATATTTT,CASSQRVSGNTIYF
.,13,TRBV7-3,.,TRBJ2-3,TGTGCCAGCAGCCTATCCCTTGTAAATACGCAGTATTTT,CASSLSLVNTQYF
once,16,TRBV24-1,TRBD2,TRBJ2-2,TGTGCCACCAGTGATTTTGGCGGGAGGGACACCGGGGAGCTGTTTTTT,CATSDFGGRDTGELFF
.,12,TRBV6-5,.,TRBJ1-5,TGTGCCAGCAGGGAGGGGAATCAGCCCCAGCATTTT,CASREGNQPQHF
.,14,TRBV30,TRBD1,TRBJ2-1,TGTGCCTGGAGCGTCTCGGGGACAGGGGATGAGCAGTTCTTC,CAWSVSGTGDEQFF
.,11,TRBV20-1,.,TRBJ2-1,TGCAGTGGCCGGAGCAACAATGAGCAGTTCTTC,CSGRSNNEQFF
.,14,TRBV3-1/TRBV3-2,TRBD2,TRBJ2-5,TGTGCCAGCAGCCACGCGGGGGGGCGGGAGACCCAGTACTTC,CASSHAGGRETQYF
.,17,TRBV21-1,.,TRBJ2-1,TGTGCCAGCAGCAAATACGACGCGACAGGTCCCTACAATGAGCAGTTCTTC,CASSKYDATGPYNEQFF
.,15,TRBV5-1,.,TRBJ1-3,TGCGCCAGCAGCCCCGACAGGTTCTCTGGAAACACCATATATTTT,CASSPDRFSGNTIYF
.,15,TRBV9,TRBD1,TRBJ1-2,TGTGCCAGCAGCGTAGAAGCACAGGGGGGCTATGGCTACACCTTC,CASSVEAQGGYGYTF
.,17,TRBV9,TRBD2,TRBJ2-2,TGTGCCAGCAGCGTCGGGCTAGCGGGGGCGAACACCGGGGAGCTGTTTTTT,CASSVGLAGANTGELFF
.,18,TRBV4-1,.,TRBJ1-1,TGCGCCAGCAGCCAAGATTCGGACAGCGGACGTTCACACACTGAAGCTTTCTTT,CASSQDSDSGRSHTEAFF
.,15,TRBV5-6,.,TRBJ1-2,TGTGCCAGCAGGGAAACAGGGAACGACGACTATGGCTACACCTTC,CASRETGNDDYGYTF
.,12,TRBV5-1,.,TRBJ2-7,TGCGCCAGCAGCTTGGGTAGAGGCGAGCAGTACTTC,CASSLGRGEQYF
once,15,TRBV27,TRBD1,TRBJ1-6,TGTGCCAGCTGCGCGACAGGGGAATTCCGATCACCCCTCCACTTT,CASCATGEFRSPLHF
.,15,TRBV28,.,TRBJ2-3,TGTGCCAGCAGCCCATCCCGGGGGGCAAGAGATACGCAGTATTTT,CASSPSRGARDTQYF
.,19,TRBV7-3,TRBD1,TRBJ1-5,TGTGCCAGCAGCTTAAATCGAGGACAGGGTGTTCCTACACCTCAACCCCAGCATTTT,CASSLNRGQGVPTPQPQHF
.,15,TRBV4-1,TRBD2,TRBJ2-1,TGCGCCAGCAGCCGGACTAGCGGGGATTACAATGAGCAGTTCTTC,CASSRTSGDYNEQFF
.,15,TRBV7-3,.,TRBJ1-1,TGTGCCAGCAGCTTGGGGGGCCTTGGGAGGGCTGAAGCTTTCTTT,CASSLGGLGRAEAFF
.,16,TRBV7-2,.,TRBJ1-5,TGTGCCAGCAGCTTAGGATCGTACACTAGCAATCAGCCCCAGCATTTT,CASSLGSYTSNQPQHF
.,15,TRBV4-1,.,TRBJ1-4,TGCGCCAGCAGCCAAGCAGGAAGGTTTATTGAAAAACTGTTTTTT,CASSQAGRFIEKLFF
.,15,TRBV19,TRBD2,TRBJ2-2,TGTGCCAGTACCCGGACTAGCGGGGGGGCCGGGGAGCTGTTTTTT,CASTRTSGGAGELFF
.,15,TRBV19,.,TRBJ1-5,TGTGCCAGTAGTATCCCGGGTCACCTCAATCAGCCCCAGCATTTT,CASSIPGHLNQPQHF
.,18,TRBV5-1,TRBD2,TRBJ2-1,TGCGCCAGCAGCTTGGACCCATTGACTAGCGGGGGGCTCGATGAGCAGTTCTTC,CASSLDPLTSGGLDEQFF
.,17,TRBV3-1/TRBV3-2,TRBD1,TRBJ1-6,TGTGCCAGCAGCCAAGAACGGCAGGGGGGACATAATTCACCCCTCCACTTT,CASSQERQGGHNSPLHF
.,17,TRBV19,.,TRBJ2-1,TGTGCCAGTAGTACCGATCCAGGGGGAGGAGCGTTCGATGAGCAGTTCTTC,CASSTDPGGGAFDEQFF
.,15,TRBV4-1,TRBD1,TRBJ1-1,TGCGCCAGCAGCCCACGGGACAGACAAAACACTGAAGCTTTCTTT,CASSPRDRQNTEAFF
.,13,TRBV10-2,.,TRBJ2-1,TGCGCCACCGCGCGAGACATCTACAATGAGCAGTTCTTC,CATARDIYNEQFF
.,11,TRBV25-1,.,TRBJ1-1,TGTGCCAGCAGCGACGGGACTGAAGCTTTCTTT,CASSDGTEAFF
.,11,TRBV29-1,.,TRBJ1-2,TGCAGCGCCACCGAGGGCTATGGCTACACCTTC,CSATEGYGYTF
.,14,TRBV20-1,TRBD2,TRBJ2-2,TGCAGTGCTAGTAAGCGGGGGCGCACCGGGGAGCTGTTTTTT,CSASKRGRTGELFF
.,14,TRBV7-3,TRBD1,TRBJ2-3,TGTGCCAGCAGCCTAGGACAGGGGTGGGATACGCAGTATTTT,CASSLGQGWDTQYF
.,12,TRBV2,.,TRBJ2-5,TGTGCCACCAAGGCACTAGCAGAGACCCAGTACTTC,CATKALAETQYF
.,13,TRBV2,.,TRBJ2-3,TGTGCCAGCAGCAGGACATTCACAGATACGCAGTATTTT,CASSRTFTDTQYF
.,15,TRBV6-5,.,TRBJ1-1,TGTGCCAGCAGTCGAGGGCCGGAAACGAACACTGAAGCTTTCTTT,CASSRGPETNTEAFF
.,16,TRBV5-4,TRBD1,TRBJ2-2,TGTGCCAGCAGCTTGGTGGACAGGTCAAGGACCGGGGAGCTGTTTTTT,CASSLVDRSRTGELFF
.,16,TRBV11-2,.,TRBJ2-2,TGTGCCAGCAGCTTAGTTGAGGGGGTAATCACCGGGGAGCTGTTTTTT,CASSLVEGVITGELFF
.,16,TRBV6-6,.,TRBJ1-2,TGTGCCACCACCGGGGGAGGGCCGGGATTGGGCTATGGCTACACCTTC,CATTGGGPGLGYGYTF
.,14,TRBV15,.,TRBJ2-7,TGTGCCACCAGCAGAGATCAGAGGAACTACGAGCAGTACTTC,CATSRDQRNYEQYF
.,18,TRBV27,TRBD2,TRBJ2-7,TGTGCCAGCAGCCACTATCCCACGCCGGGACTAGCGGAACACGAGCAGTACTTC,CASSHYPTPGLAEHEQYF
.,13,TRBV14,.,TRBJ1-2,TGTGCCAGCAGCCAAGATCGACAGTATGGCTACACCTTC,CASSQDRQYGYTF